Below are 9 T cell receptor beta chains sequenced from a single sample in a study of blood T cells in healthy people across ages. The authors ran a second PCR of 7 to 11 cycles using a sample-barcoded 5' primer and a J-beta primer mix. TCRdb analysed the 5' RACE reads with MiXCR anew, one entry per CDR3 protein. The profile shows about 1.5 million distinct CDR3 sequences, roughly 40% of them singletons. The sample consisted of blood. These receptors all come from a woman younger than 35 in good health.

The V call is TRBV20-1, the J call TRBJ2-2; TRBD1 matches at 10 bases. Germline V gene data show CDR1 as DFQATT and CDR2 as SNEGSKA (reference sequence). The CDR3 consists of 14 residues. With 6 bases clipped from V and 7 bases from J, the junction kept 8 bases outside the gene matches. The CDR3: CSATGTGAFGELFF. CDR3 nucleotides: TGCAGTGCGACCGGGACAGGGGCTTTCGGGGAGCTGTTTTTT.

This clonotype has a handful of counts. The rearrangement links TRBV3-1 to TRBJ2-6; no firm D call. The germline V gene has CDR1 LGHDT and CDR2 YNNKEL (reference sequence). CDR3 length: 17 amino acids. V was cut by 0 bases and J by 0 bases, with 9 bases left in between. In DNA form, the CDR3 reads TGTGCCAGCAGCCAAGATCTTGGAAGCTCTGGGGCCAACGTCCTGACTTTC. It codes for CASSQDLGSSGANVLTF.

This clonotype has more than one count but fewer than ten. This chain joins TRBV6-5 and TRBJ2-7; TRBD2 aligns across 10 bases. V shed 1 base and J 5 bases; nucleotides not matched to a gene: 8. This CDR3 region has 16 residues. Looked up from germline, CDR1 is MNHEY and CDR2 is SVGAGI. CDR3 region: CASSYWASGSDDEQYF. CDR3 bases: TGTGCCAGCAGTTACTGGGCTAGCGGGAGTGATGACGAGCAGTACTTC.

CDR3 bases: TGCGCCAGCAGTGAGTCAGGGGAAGGGAGCTATGGCTACACCTTC. It specifies CASSESGEGSYGYTF. V and J are TRBV10-2 and TRBJ1-2; perhaps TRBD1 as D (5 bases). In germline, CDR1 is WSHSY, CDR2 SAAADI. This CDR3 region has 15 residues. V dropped 0 bases and J dropped 4 bases, with 12 bases sitting between them.

The CDR3 DNA reads TGTGCCAGCAGTGAAGGGGGAGCGGGAGATTACGAGCAGTACTTC. This translates into CASSEGGAGDYEQYF. The rearrangement joins TRBV6-1 to TRBJ2-7, with 8 bases fitting TRBD2. The CDR3 is made up of 15 amino acids. Trimming at V came to 1 base and at J to 4 bases, leaving 6 bases not matched to a gene. Germline V gene lookup returns CDR1 MNHNS and CDR2 SASEGT.

The chain carries TRBV20-1 and TRBJ1-5, with 7 nucleotides matching TRBD1. V lost 8 bases, J lost 4 bases, and 5 bases stayed unmatched. CDR3 size: 12 residues. CDR1 DFQATT and CDR2 SNEGSKA come from the germline V gene (reference sequence). Written as DNA, the CDR3 is TGCAGTACGTACAGGGGTAATCAGCCCCAGCATTTT. Its protein is CSTYRGNQPQHF.

The table lists this clonotype with many counts. The chain couples TRBV11-2 to TRBJ1-2; no clear D gene. Trimming shortened V by 6 bases and J by 2 bases, and 13 bases separated the two germline ends. This CDR3 region has 14 residues. Germline CDR1 and CDR2: SGHAT and FQNNGV. CDR3 region: CASSPLTANYGYTF. The CDR3 DNA follows: TGTGCCAGCAGTCCCCTGACCGCCAACTATGGCTACACCTTC.

This clonotype was found a few times. This chain connects TRBV6-1 to TRBJ2-2; TRBD1 is a possible D gene (6 bases). The V gene's germline CDR1 is MNHNS and CDR2 SASEGT. V was trimmed by 8 bases and J by 1 base, leaving 11 bases between them. CDR3 length: 14 residues. In DNA form, the CDR3 reads TGTGCCAGCCGGTTACAGGGGAACACCGGGGAGCTGTTTTTT. Residues: CASRLQGNTGELFF.

Only a few counts were recorded for this clonotype. The V and J genes are TRBV5-1 and TRBJ2-5; 9 bases map to TRBD2. Germline trimming cut 2 bases from V and 11 bases from J; bases unmatched to any gene: 16. The germline V gene has CDR1 SGHRS and CDR2 YFSETQ. The CDR3 contains 16 residues. CDR3 residues: CASSFGPSGIYNEQYF. As DNA, the CDR3 is TGCGCCAGCAGCTTTGGTCCTAGCGGGATCTACAATGAGCAGTACTTC.